Below are 32 T cell receptor beta chains sequenced from a single sample in a study of T-cell memory formation after mild COVID-19. TCRdb analysed the 5' RACE reads with MiXCR anew, one entry per CDR3 protein. This table holds 450,000 to 650,000 distinct CDR3 sequences, around 20% found once. Source material: PBMCs or a T cell subset sorted from them (not recorded which). All receptors derive from an adult woman who had mild COVID-19 (a few samples of this study predate the infection). Cell type and time point are not known.

This clonotype was found a few times. The chain uses TRBV29-1 and TRBJ1-1; no reliable D call. V lost 7 bases and J lost 0, with 12 bases in between. The CDR3 contains 13 residues. Germline CDR1 SQVTM, CDR2 ANQGSEA. CDR3 in amino acids: CSARTPMNTEAFF. The CDR3 DNA is TGCAGCGCGAGGACTCCCATGAACACTGAAGCTTTCTTT. The variable domain in full, with the rest retrieved from reference TRBV29-1 and TRBJ1-1, is SAVISQKPSRDICQRGTSLTIQCQVDSQVTMMFWYRQQPGQSLTLIATANQGSEATYESGFVIDKFPISRPNLTFSTLTVSNMSPEDSSIYLCSARTPMNTEAFFGQGTRLTVV.

The chain carries TRBV4-1 and TRBJ2-7, with TRBD2 matching over 7 bases. Per germline, CDR1 MGHRA and CDR2 YSYEKL. The J segment lost 5 bases and the V segment lost 5 bases, leaving 12 bases of the junction unmatched. This CDR3 comprises 15 residues. The CDR3 sequence is CASSENLGGPHEQYF. DNA of the CDR3: TGCGCCAGCAGCGAAAACCTGGGAGGGCCCCACGAGCAGTACTTC.

The chain joins TRBV7-8 to TRBJ2-3; D remains unclear. The CDR3 consists of 17 residues. Germline loops: CDR1 SGHVS, CDR2 FQNEAQ. The germline V and J ends were trimmed by 2 bases and 1 base, with 16 bases remaining between them. The CDR3 region has the DNA TGTGCCAGCAGCTTAATTGAGGCTAGTCTTGGCACAGATACGCAGTATTTT. It is translated as CASSLIEASLGTDTQYF. Combining the CDR3 with reference TRBV7-8 and TRBJ2-3 gives the whole variable domain GAGVSQSPRYKVAKRGQDVALRCDPISGHVSLFWYQQALGQGPEFLTYFQNEAQLDKSGLPSDRFFAERPEGSVSTLKIQRTQQEDSAVYLCASSLIEASLGTDTQYFGPGTRLTVL.

The genes are TRBV6-2 or TRBV6-3 and TRBJ2-7, with D tentatively TRBD1 (5 bases). Trimming shortened V by 3 bases and J by 2 bases, and 11 bases separated the two germline ends. Germline V CDR1 and CDR2: MNHEY, SVGEGT. The CDR3 runs 14 residues. The chain's CDR3 is CASSYPDRAYEQYF. The CDR3 nucleotides are TGTGCCAGCAGTTATCCAGACAGAGCCTACGAGCAGTACTTC.

This clonotype has more than one count but fewer than ten. The chain uses TRBV12-5 and TRBJ2-1; 7 bases are shared with TRBD1. Unmatched junction bases numbered 5, after V lost 5 bases and J lost 7 bases. Germline CDR1 reads LGHNT; CDR2 reads FRNRAP. The CDR3 is 13 residues long. Written as DNA, the CDR3 is TGTGCTAGTGGTCCCACACAGGGGAATGAGCAGTTCTTC. Residues: CASGPTQGNEQFF.

The rearrangement joins TRBV11-2 to TRBJ2-1; D is perhaps TRBD1 (5 bases). This CDR3 comprises 15 residues. Trimming removed 3 bases from V and 0 bases from J, with 9 bases in between. Germline V gives CDR1 SGHAT, CDR2 FQNNGV. The CDR3 spells CASSLGHSSYNEQFF. CDR3 sequence (DNA): TGTGCCAGCAGCTTGGGGCATAGCTCCTACAATGAGCAGTTCTTC.

The V gene is TRBV5-1, the J gene TRBJ1-3; D call uncertain. CDR1 is SGHRS and CDR2 is YFSETQ in the germline V gene. The ends were cut back, 0 bases at V and 0 bases at J, with 7 bases in the middle. The CDR3 runs to 15 residues. CDR3 region: CASSLGLISGNTIYF. Here the CDR3 DNA reads TGCGCCAGCAGCTTGGGATTGATCTCTGGAAACACCATATATTTT. The whole variable domain, filled in from reference TRBV5-1 and TRBJ1-3, reads KAGVTQTPRYLIKTRGQQVTLSCSPISGHRSVSWYQQTPGQGLQFLFEYFSETQRNKGNFPGRFSGRQFSNSRSEMNVSTLELGDSALYLCASSLGLISGNTIYFGEGSWLTVV.

This clonotype has just a few counts. The V call is TRBV4-1, the J call TRBJ1-1; 10 bases agree with TRBD1. The trim removed 0 bases at V and 0 bases at J, leaving 1 base unmatched. The CDR3 is 16 amino acids. CDR1 and CDR2 from the germline V gene are MGHRA and YSYEKL. CDR3 bases: TGCGCCAGCAGCCAAGAGGGGACAGGGGTGAACACTGAAGCTTTCTTT. This gives the protein CASSQEGTGVNTEAFF.

This clonotype was seen only a few times. This chain uses TRBV20-1 with TRBJ1-3; D is perhaps TRBD1 (6 bases). Germline V gives CDR1 DFQATT, CDR2 SNEGSKA (reference sequence). Trimming took off 5 bases at V and 0 bases at J, with 8 bases between the two ends. The CDR3 totals 13 residues. CDR3 region: CSAGQPSGNTIYF. CDR3 sequence (DNA): TGCAGTGCTGGACAGCCCTCTGGAAACACCATATATTTT.

This clonotype was found a few times. The rearrangement joins TRBV6-1 to TRBJ1-1, with 10 bases that match TRBD1. The CDR3 covers 13 residues. CDR1 and CDR2 from the germline V gene are MNHNS and SASEGT. Trimming at V came to 4 bases and at J to 5 bases, leaving 1 base not matched to a gene. This chain's CDR3 is CASSGQGATEAFF. DNA of the CDR3: TGTGCCAGCAGTGGACAGGGGGCAACTGAAGCTTTCTTT.

For this clonotype: The junction differs from germline at one of its ends, possibly a read error. The rearrangement joins TRBV12-3 or TRBV12-4 to TRBJ2-5; perhaps D is TRBD1 or TRBD2 (5 bases each). CDR3 length: 14 residues. As DNA, the CDR3 is TGTGCCAGCACTCCGGGACGCCGGCCGGAGACCCAGCACTTC. Its protein is CASTPGRRPETQHF.

This clonotype turned up a few times. V usage is TRBV20-1 and J usage is TRBJ1-2; D call uncertain. The CDR3 runs to 11 residues. Trimming took off 6 bases at V and 6 bases at J, with 11 bases between the two ends. The germline V gene has CDR1 DFQATT and CDR2 SNEGSKA (reference sequence). The CDR3 sequence is CSASEGNGYTF. The CDR3 region has the DNA TGCAGTGCCAGTGAGGGAAATGGCTACACCTTC.

This clonotype was seen a few times. The chain's CDR3 is CATSSVSGRAAETQYF. CDR3 in DNA: TGTGCCACCAGCAGTGTTAGCGGGAGGGCTGCGGAGACCCAGTACTTC. The chain links TRBV15 to TRBJ2-5, with 11 positions matching TRBD2. This CDR3 contains 16 residues. V lost 3 bases to trimming and J lost 5 bases; unmatched junction nucleotides: 8. The germline V gene has CDR1 LNHNV and CDR2 YYDKDF (reference sequence).

This clonotype has a handful of counts. This chain links TRBV25-1 with TRBJ1-1; D might be TRBD1 (6 bases). Germline values: CDR1 MGHDK, CDR2 SYGVNS. V was cut by 4 bases and J by 0 bases, with 9 bases left in between. There are 14 residues in the CDR3. The CDR3 loop reads CASSGTEMNTEAFF. DNA of the CDR3: TGTGCCAGCAGTGGGACAGAGATGAACACTGAAGCTTTCTTT.

The J gene is TRBJ1-1, the V gene TRBV6-1; no firm D call. The V gene's germline CDR1 is MNHNS and CDR2 SASEGT. Trimming pared 8 bases from V and 4 bases from J, leaving 8 bases between. This CDR3 spans 11 amino acids. The DNA for the CDR3 is TGTGCCAGCTTTTACGTCACTGAAGCTTTCTTT. Its translation: CASFYVTEAFF.

This clonotype has more than one count but fewer than ten. V is TRBV29-1 and J is TRBJ1-1, with TRBD1 as a possible D gene (6 bases). There are 14 residues in the CDR3. CDR1 is SQVTM and CDR2 is ANQGSEA in the germline V gene. V was trimmed by 8 bases and J by 6 bases, leaving 22 bases between them. CDR3 coding DNA: TGCAGCTCCCGCAGGGGAACCGTAGGACCTGAAGCTTTCTTT. It yields the protein CSSRRGTVGPEAFF.

This clonotype was seen a few times. The chain couples TRBV7-2 to TRBJ2-1, with D perhaps assigned TRBD1 or TRBD2 (6 bases each). This CDR3 is 15 amino acids long. Germline CDR1 SGHTA, CDR2 FQGNSA. Deletions cut 5 bases from V and 10 bases from J, with 21 bases between. CDR3 in DNA: TGTGCCAGCAGCCGTCCCGGGACATTGGCGGGGGAGCAGTTCTTC. It is translated as CASSRPGTLAGEQFF.

The sample holds a few counts of this clonotype. The chain recombines TRBV4-1 with TRBJ1-1; 9 nucleotides agree with TRBD1. This CDR3 comprises 15 residues. CDR1 and CDR2 from the germline V gene are MGHRA and YSYEKL. J was trimmed by 10 bases and V by 2 bases; bases with no gene match: 11. The DNA for the CDR3 is TGCGCCAGCAGCCAACCTAAAACAGGGGGCTTTGGAGCTTTCTTT. Translated: CASSQPKTGGFGAFF.

This clonotype was detected only a few times. DNA for the CDR3: TGTGCCAGCAGCCAAGGGGCCAGGAGCACAGATACGCAGTATTTT. It specifies CASSQGARSTDTQYF. The chain joins TRBV4-2 to TRBJ2-3; D gene ambiguous. From germline, CDR1 is LGHNA and CDR2 YNFKEQ. The CDR3 runs to 15 residues. Trimming took 1 base from V and 0 from J, leaving 8 bases between them.

V and J are TRBV24-1 and TRBJ2-2; D remains ambiguous. The CDR3 loop spans 15 amino acids. Trimming shortened V by 0 bases and J by 7 bases, and 11 bases separated the two germline ends. Germline CDR1 and CDR2: KGHDR and SFDVKD. The chain's CDR3 is CATSDLRLSGGELFF. CDR3 bases: TGTGCCACCAGTGATTTGAGGCTTTCCGGCGGGGAGCTGTTTTTT.

This clonotype was recorded at least ten times. The rearrangement links TRBV6-2 or TRBV6-3 to TRBJ2-1; D uncertain. Germline values: CDR1 MNHEY, CDR2 SVGEGT. V was cut by 6 bases and J by 2 bases, with 11 bases left in between. This CDR3 comprises 14 residues. The CDR3 nucleotides are TGTGCCAGCAGCCTACAGCATACCTACAATGAGCAGTTCTTC. Its translation: CASSLQHTYNEQFF.

This chain joins TRBV5-1 and TRBJ2-7; 8 bases fit TRBD1. Germline CDR1 reads SGHRS; CDR2 reads YFSETQ. The J segment lost 6 bases and the V segment lost 4 bases, leaving 6 bases of the junction unmatched. The length of the CDR3 is 13 residues. For the CDR3, the DNA is TGCGCCAGCAGCACAGGACAGGGTCTCGAGCAGTACTTC. This translates into CASSTGQGLEQYF.

The V gene is TRBV29-1, the J gene TRBJ1-5; D gene ambiguous. CDR1 SQVTM and CDR2 ANQGSEA come from the germline V gene. Trimming took 5 bases from V and 4 from J, leaving 9 bases between them. There are 12 residues in the CDR3. This chain's CDR3 is CSVQDGNQPQHF. CDR3 bases: TGCAGCGTTCAGGACGGAAATCAGCCCCAGCATTTT.

This clonotype was seen repeatedly, ten times or more. The gene calls are TRBV5-1 and TRBJ2-7; TRBD1 aligns across 9 bases. Germline CDR1 is SGHRS and CDR2 is YFSETQ. CDR3 size: 14 residues. J lost 3 bases, V lost 4 bases, and 5 bases had no gene match. The DNA of the CDR3 is TGCGCCAGCAGCGAAGGGACAGGGTACTACGAGCAGTACTTC. Translation gives CASSEGTGYYEQYF.

This clonotype has only a few counts. This chain joins TRBV7-9 and TRBJ2-7; no reliable D call. This CDR3 is 13 amino acids long. Trimming stripped 1 base from V and 3 bases from J, with 7 bases between. Germline-derived CDR1 and CDR2 are SEHNR and FQNEAQ (reference sequence). CDR3 bases: TGTGCCAGCAGCTTAGGCAGCAACTACGAGCAGTACTTC. This sequence encodes CASSLGSNYEQYF.

This clonotype has just a few counts. The genes are TRBV29-1 and TRBJ2-1; D remains unclear. The V end lost 2 bases, the J end lost 9 bases, and 20 bases lay between the germline ends. The CDR3 spans 15 residues. Germline CDR1 and CDR2: SQVTM and ANQGSEA. CDR3 protein: CSVELLENRLGEQFF. DNA of the CDR3: TGCAGCGTTGAATTGCTAGAGAATCGGTTGGGTGAGCAGTTCTTC.

This clonotype was detected only a few times. J is TRBJ2-1 and V is TRBV24-1; no clear D. With 2 bases removed from V and 15 bases from J, the gap between germline ends came to 13 bases. In germline, CDR1 is KGHDR, CDR2 SFDVKD. This CDR3 comprises 12 residues. The DNA for the CDR3 is TGTGCCACCAGTGATTCTCTTAGTACCTCGTTCTTC. It translates to CATSDSLSTSFF.

The CDR3 spells CATGPGTKSPEAFF. CDR3 nucleotides: TGTGCCACTGGGCCCGGGACAAAATCTCCAGAAGCTTTCTTT. The chain uses TRBV15 and TRBJ1-1; weak D call: TRBD1 (6 bases). V was shortened by 9 bases and J by 8 bases, with 22 bases between the two germline ends. CDR3 length: 14 residues. The germline V gene has CDR1 LNHNV and CDR2 YYDKDF (reference sequence).

CDR3 in amino acids: CASSSGLSSPLHF. CDR3 sequence (DNA): TGTGCCAGCAGCTCGGGATTAAGTTCACCCCTCCACTTT. The chain links TRBV11-2 to TRBJ1-6; D remains ambiguous. Trimming stripped 4 bases from V and 9 bases from J, with 10 bases between. The CDR3 totals 13 residues. Germline assignment: CDR1 SGHAT and CDR2 FQNNGV.

The chain combines TRBV7-3 with TRBJ2-2, with D possibly being TRBD2 (6 bases). Between the trimmed V and J ends, which lost 5 bases and 0 bases, there was a span of 13 bases. The CDR3 covers 16 residues. Germline V gives CDR1 SGHTA, CDR2 FQGTGA. The CDR3 nucleotides are TGTGCCAGCAGCCCGATGGGGGGTTCGAACACCGGGGAGCTGTTTTTT. Amino acid sequence: CASSPMGGSNTGELFF.

This clonotype was found many times. This chain uses TRBV12-3 or TRBV12-4 with TRBJ2-1; TRBD2 matches 7 bases. CDR3 length: 14 residues. The V gene end was trimmed by 6 bases and the J gene end by 3 bases; junction bases not matched to a gene: 5. CDR3 region: CASRYAGVYNEQFF. The CDR3 DNA follows: TGTGCCAGCAGGTATGCGGGAGTCTACAATGAGCAGTTCTTC.

This clonotype was detected only a few times. The chain has TRBV20-1 and TRBJ1-2; TRBD1 matches 8 bases. The germline gives CDR1 DFQATT, CDR2 SNEGSKA (reference sequence). The ends lost 3 bases at V and 4 bases at J; junction bases unmatched: 7. The CDR3 contains 14 residues. For the CDR3, the DNA is TGCAGTGCTAGTCGGGCGGGACAGGTCTATGGCTACACCTTC. The encoded protein is CSASRAGQVYGYTF.